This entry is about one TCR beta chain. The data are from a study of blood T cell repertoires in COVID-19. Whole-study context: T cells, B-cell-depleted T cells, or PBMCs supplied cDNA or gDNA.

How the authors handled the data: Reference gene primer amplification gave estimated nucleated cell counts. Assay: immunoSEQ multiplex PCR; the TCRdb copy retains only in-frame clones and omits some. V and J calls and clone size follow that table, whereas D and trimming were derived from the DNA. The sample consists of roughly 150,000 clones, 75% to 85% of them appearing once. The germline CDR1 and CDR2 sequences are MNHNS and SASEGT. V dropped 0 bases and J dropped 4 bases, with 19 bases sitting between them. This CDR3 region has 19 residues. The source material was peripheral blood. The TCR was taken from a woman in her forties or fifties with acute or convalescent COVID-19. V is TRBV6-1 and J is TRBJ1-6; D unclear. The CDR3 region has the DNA TGTGCCAGCAGTGAAGCCCGTATCTACGGACTGGTTTATAATTCACCCCTCCACTTT. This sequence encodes CASSEARIYGLVYNSPLHF.